The clone carrying this T cell receptor (beta chain) was seen only a few times. Its antigen remains unidentified. CDR3 length equals 15 residues. The V gene lost 3 bases and the J gene lost 0 bases, with 12 bases spanning the gap. Germline lookup yields CDR1 PRHDT and CDR2 FYEKMQ (reference sequence). The data originate from a study of beta chain features in type 1 diabetes. Study-wide background: Across every sample, about 110 million sorted cells were examined in total. Broader study findings: Type 1 diabetes patients showed a moderate but significant shortening of TCRB CDR3s in all four CD4+ subsets. At VDJ recombination sites, type 1 diabetes patients had fewer insertions and more deleted nucleotides.

Expressed TCRB transcripts got sequenced, as all isolated RNA was reverse transcribed. Clones were sequenced by immunoSEQ multiplex PCR, and TCRdb holds only the in-frame ones, with some missing. The sample yields hundreds of thousands of clones, roughly 15% seen once. The rearrangement joins TRBV13 to TRBJ2-7; D gene uncertain. This TCR was recovered from a man aged 18 to 29 in good health. The sample taken for sequencing was naive CD4+ T cells from blood. CDR3 nucleotide sequence: TGTGCCAGCAGCTTTTGGCAGGTACCCTCCTACGAGCAGTACTTC. This codes for CASSFWQVPSYEQYF.